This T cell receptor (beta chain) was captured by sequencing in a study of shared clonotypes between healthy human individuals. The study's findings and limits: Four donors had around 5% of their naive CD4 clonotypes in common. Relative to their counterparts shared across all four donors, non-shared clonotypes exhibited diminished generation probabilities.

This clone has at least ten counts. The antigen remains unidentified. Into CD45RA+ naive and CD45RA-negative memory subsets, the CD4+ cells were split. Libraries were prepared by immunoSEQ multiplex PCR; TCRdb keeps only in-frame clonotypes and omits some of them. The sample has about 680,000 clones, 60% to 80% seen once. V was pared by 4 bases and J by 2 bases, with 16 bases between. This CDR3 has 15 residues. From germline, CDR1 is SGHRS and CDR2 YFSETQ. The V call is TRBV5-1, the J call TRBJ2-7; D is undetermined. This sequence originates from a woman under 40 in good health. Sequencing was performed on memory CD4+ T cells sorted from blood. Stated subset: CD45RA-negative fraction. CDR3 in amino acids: CASSPVLGEAYEQYF. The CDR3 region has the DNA TGCGCCAGCAGCCCCGTCCTTGGGGAAGCCTACGAGCAGTACTTC.